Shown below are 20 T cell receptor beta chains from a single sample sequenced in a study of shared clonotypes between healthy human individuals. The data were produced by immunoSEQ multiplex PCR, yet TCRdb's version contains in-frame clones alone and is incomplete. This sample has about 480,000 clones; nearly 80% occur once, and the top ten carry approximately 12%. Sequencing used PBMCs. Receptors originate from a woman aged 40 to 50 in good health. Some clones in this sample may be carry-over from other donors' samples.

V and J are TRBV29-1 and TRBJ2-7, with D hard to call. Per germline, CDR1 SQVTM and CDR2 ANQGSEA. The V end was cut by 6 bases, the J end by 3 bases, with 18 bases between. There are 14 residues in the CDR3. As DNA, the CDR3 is TGCAGCGTGACCTCGTTAACGGACCACTACGAGCAGTACTTC. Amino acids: CSVTSLTDHYEQYF.

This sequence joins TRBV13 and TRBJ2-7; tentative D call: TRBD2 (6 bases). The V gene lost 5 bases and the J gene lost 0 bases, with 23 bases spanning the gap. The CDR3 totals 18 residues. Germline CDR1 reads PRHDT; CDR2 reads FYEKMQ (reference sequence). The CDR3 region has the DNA TGTGCCAGCAGCCACTTGTGGTCACGGGGGTCGAGCTCCTACGAGCAGTACTTC. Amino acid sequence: CASSHLWSRGSSSYEQYF.

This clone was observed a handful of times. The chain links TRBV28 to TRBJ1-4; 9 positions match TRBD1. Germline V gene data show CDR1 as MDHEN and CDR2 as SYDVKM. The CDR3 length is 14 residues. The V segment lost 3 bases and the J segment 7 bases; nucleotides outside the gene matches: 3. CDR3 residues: CASSLGQGVEKLFF. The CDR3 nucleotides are TGTGCCAGCAGTTTGGGACAGGGAGTTGAAAAACTGTTTTTT.

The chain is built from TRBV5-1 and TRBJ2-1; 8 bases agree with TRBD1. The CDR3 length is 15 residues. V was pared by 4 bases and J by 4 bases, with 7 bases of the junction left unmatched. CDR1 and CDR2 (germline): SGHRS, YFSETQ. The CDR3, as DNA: TGCGCCAGCAGCCAAGGACAGGGTATATACAATGAGCAGTTCTTC. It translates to CASSQGQGIYNEQFF.

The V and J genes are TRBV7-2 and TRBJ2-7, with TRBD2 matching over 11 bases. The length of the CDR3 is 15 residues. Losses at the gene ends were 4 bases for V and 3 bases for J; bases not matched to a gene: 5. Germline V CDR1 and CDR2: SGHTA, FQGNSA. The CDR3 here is CASSSSSGRFYEQYF. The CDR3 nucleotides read TGTGCCAGCAGCTCCTCTAGCGGGAGGTTCTACGAGCAGTACTTC. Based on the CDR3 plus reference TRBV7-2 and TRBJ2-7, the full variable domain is GAGVSQSPSNKVTEKGKDVELRCDPISGHTALYWYRQSLGQGLEFLIYFQGNSAPDKSGLPSDRFSAERTGGSVSTLTIQRTQQEDSAVYLCASSSSSGRFYEQYFGPGTRLTVT.

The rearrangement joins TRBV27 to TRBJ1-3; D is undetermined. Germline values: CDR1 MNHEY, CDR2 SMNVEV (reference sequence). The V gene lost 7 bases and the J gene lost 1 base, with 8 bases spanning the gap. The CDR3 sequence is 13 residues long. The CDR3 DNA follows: TGTGCCAGCAAGAGTCAATCTGGAAACACCATATATTTT. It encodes CASKSQSGNTIYF.

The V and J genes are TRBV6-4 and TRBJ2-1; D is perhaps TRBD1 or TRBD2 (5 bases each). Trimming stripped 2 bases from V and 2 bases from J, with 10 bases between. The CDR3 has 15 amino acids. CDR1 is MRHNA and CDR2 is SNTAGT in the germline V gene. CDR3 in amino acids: CASSDGAGAYNEQFF. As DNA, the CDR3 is TGTGCCAGCAGTGACGGGGCGGGCGCCTACAATGAGCAGTTCTTC.

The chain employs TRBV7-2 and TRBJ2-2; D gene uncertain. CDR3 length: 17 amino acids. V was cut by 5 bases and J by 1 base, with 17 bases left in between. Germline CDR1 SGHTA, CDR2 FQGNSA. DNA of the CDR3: TGTGCCAGCAGCGAACGAATATCAGGCTTGAACACCGGGGAGCTGTTTTTT. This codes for CASSERISGLNTGELFF.

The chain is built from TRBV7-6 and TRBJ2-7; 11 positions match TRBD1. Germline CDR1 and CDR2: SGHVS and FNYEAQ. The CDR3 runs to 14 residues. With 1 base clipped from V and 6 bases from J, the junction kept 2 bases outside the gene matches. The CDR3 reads CASSLEDRGREQYF. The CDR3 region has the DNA TGTGCCAGCAGCTTAGAGGACAGGGGGCGCGAGCAGTACTTC.

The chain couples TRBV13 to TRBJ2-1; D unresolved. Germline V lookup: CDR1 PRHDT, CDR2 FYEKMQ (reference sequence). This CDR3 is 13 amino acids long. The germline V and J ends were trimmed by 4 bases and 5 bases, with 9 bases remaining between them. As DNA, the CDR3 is TGTGCCAGCAGCTCGTTATACAACAATGAGCAGTTCTTC. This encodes CASSSLYNNEQFF.

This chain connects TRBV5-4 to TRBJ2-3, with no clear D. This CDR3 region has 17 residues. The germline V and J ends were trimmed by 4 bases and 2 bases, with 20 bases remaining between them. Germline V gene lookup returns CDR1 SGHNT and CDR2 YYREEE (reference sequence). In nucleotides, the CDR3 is TGTGCCAGCAGCCAAGATCGGTCCATCGAACCCACAGATACGCAGTATTTT. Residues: CASSQDRSIEPTDTQYF.

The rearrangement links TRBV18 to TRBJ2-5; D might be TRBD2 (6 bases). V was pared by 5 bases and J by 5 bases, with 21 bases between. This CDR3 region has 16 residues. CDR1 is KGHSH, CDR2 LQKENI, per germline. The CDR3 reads CASSTPGSSAGETQYF. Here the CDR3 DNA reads TGTGCCAGCTCAACTCCGGGGAGTTCCGCGGGGGAGACCCAGTACTTC.

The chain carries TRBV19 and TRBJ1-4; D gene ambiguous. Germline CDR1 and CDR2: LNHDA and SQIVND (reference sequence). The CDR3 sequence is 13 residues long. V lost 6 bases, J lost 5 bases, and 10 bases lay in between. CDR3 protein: CASRPDLNEKLFF. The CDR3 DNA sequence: TGTGCCAGTAGACCCGACCTAAATGAAAAACTGTTTTTT.

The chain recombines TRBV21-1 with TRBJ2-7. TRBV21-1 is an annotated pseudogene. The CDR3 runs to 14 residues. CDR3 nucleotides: TGTGCCAGCAGCAAAGTGGACGGGACCCACGAGCAGTACTTC. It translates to CASSKVDGTHEQYF.

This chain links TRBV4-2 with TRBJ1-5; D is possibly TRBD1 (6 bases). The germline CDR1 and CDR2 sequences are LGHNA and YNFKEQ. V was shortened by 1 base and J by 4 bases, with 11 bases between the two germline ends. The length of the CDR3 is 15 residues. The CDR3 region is CASSQVTGPNQPQHF. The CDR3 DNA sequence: TGTGCCAGCAGCCAAGTTACAGGGCCGAATCAGCCCCAGCATTTT.

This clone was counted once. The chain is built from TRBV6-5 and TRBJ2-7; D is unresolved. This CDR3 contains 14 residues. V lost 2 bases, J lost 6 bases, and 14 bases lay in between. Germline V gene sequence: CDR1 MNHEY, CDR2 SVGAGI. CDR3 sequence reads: CASSYPGPSSEQYF. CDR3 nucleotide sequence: TGTGCCAGCAGTTACCCCGGACCTTCTAGCGAGCAGTACTTC.

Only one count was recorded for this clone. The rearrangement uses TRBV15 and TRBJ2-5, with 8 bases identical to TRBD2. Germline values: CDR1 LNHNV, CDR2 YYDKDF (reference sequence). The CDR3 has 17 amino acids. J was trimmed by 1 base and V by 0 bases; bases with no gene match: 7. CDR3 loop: CATSRDIGSGIQETQYF. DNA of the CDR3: TGTGCCACCAGCAGAGATATAGGTAGCGGGATCCAAGAGACCCAGTACTTC.

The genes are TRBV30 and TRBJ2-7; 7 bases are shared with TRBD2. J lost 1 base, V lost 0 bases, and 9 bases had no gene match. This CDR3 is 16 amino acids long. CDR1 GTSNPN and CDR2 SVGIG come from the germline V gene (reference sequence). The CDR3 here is CAWSVWEGGPSYEQYF. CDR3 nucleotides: TGTGCCTGGAGTGTATGGGAGGGCGGACCTTCCTACGAGCAGTACTTC.

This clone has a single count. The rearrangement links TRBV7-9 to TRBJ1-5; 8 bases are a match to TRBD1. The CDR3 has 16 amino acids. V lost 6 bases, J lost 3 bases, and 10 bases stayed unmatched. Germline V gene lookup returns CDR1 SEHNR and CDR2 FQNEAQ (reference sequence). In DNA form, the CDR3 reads TGTGCCAGCAGTCTCGGCGGGACAGGACTCAATCAGCCCCAGCATTTT. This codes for CASSLGGTGLNQPQHF.

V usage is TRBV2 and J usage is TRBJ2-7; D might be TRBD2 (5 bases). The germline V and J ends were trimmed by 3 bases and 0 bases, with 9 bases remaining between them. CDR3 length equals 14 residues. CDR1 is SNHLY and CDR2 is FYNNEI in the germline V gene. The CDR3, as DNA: TGTGCCAGCAGTGAGGCGGGTAGCTCCTACGAGCAGTACTTC. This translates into CASSEAGSSYEQYF.